One and the same sample provided the 13 T cell receptor beta chains below, sequenced in a study of T cell changes during pregnancy in multiple sclerosis. Only in-frame clones appear in the TCRdb table, and some are missing; sequencing was by immunoSEQ multiplex PCR. The table shows about 74,000 clones, with approximately 91% occurring only once. The sample in question was peripheral blood, obtained in the third trimester of pregnancy. The receptor source for this set is a female donor with multiple sclerosis, enrolled in a pregnancy study.

The chain combines TRBV5-1 with TRBJ2-1; 7 bases fit TRBD2. V dropped 3 bases and J dropped 6; count of bases not matched to a gene: 6. CDR1 is SGHRS and CDR2 is YFSETQ in the germline V gene. This CDR3 is built from 14 residues. CDR3 residues: CASSSRSGGNEQFF. The CDR3 region has the DNA TGCGCCAGCAGCTCCCGATCGGGGGGCAATGAGCAGTTCTTC.

The chain is built from TRBV11-2 and TRBJ2-5; D not certain. The length of the CDR3 is 12 residues. From germline, CDR1 is SGHAT and CDR2 FQNNGV. V lost 5 bases and J lost 5, with 9 bases in between. CDR3: CASSPVRETQYF. The CDR3 DNA reads as TGTGCCAGCAGCCCCGTGAGGGAGACCCAGTACTTC.

This chain joins TRBV28 and TRBJ2-1; 9 nucleotides agree with TRBD2. Looked up from germline, CDR1 is MDHEN and CDR2 is SYDVKM. The CDR3 is 17 amino acids. J lost 5 bases, V lost 2 bases, and 10 bases had no gene match. The CDR3 region has the DNA TGTGCCAGCAGTTTAAATGGGCGGGGGGGGACCCACAATGAGCAGTTCTTC. Translation gives CASSLNGRGGTHNEQFF. Full variable domain (missing parts from reference TRBV28 and TRBJ2-1): DVKVTQSSRYLVKRTGEKVFLECVQDMDHENMFWYRQDPGLGLRLIYFSYDVKMKEKGDIPEGYSVSREKKERFSLILESASTNQTSMYLCASSLNGRGGTHNEQFFGPGTRLTVL.

J is TRBJ2-7 and V is TRBV4-1; D is possibly TRBD2 (6 bases). The CDR3 spans 18 residues. Deletions cut 5 bases from V and 4 bases from J, with 27 bases between. Germline V CDR1 and CDR2: MGHRA, YSYEKL. The CDR3 sequence: CASSEREAGGNKPYEQYF. Here the CDR3 DNA reads TGCGCCAGCAGCGAAAGAGAAGCTGGAGGGAACAAGCCTTACGAGCAGTACTTC.

Details on this clone: The CDR3 end shows no conserved phenylalanine or tryptophan, and so a read error is likely. Because the CDR3's place on the DNA is in doubt, the DNA is left out and the CDR3 is given as listed by TCRdb. The rearrangement uses TRBV18 and TRBJ2-4; the table names TRBD1, a call not compared with the DNA. The CDR3 spans 12 amino acids, including both terminal residues. Germline V gene sequence: CDR1 KGHSH, CDR2 LQKENI. The CDR3 reads CAILITRDTCRL.

The V call is TRBV28, the J call TRBJ1-3; unclear D gene. In germline, CDR1 is MDHEN, CDR2 SYDVKM. The V gene lost 1 base and the J gene lost 12 bases, with 16 bases spanning the gap. The CDR3 is 14 residues long. CDR3 nucleotides: TGTGCCAGCAGTTTATTGGGTTGGGCAGCTGTCATATATTTT. It specifies CASSLLGWAAVIYF.

This chain uses TRBV7-9 with TRBJ2-2; 8 bases align to TRBD1. Germline V gives CDR1 SEHNR, CDR2 FQNEAQ (reference sequence). CDR3 length: 17 amino acids. Unmatched junction bases numbered 9, after V lost 5 bases and J lost 1 base. The CDR3 here is CASSGRTGSRNTGELFF. DNA of the CDR3: TGTGCCAGCAGCGGACGGACAGGGTCGAGGAACACCGGGGAGCTGTTTTTT.

This chain links TRBV10-3 with TRBJ1-4, with 7 bases matching TRBD1. The CDR3 loop spans 15 amino acids. Per germline, CDR1 ENHRY and CDR2 SYGVKD. Trimming removed 7 bases from V and 3 bases from J; junction bases left unmatched: 8. The CDR3 nucleotides read TGTGCCATCAAAAAAACAGGGGCGGCTAATGAAAAACTGTTTTTT. This encodes CAIKKTGAANEKLFF.

The genes are TRBV2 and TRBJ2-3; D not certain. V lost 4 bases, J lost 6 bases, and 8 bases lay in between. CDR1 is SNHLY, CDR2 FYNNEI, per germline. There are 12 residues in the CDR3. CDR3 sequence (DNA): TGTGCCAGCAGTGTGACCAGGGATACGCAGTATTTT. It is translated as CASSVTRDTQYF.

The sample holds one count of this clone. V is TRBV10-3 and J is TRBJ1-1; 10 positions agree with TRBD1. After removal of 5 bases from V and 2 bases from J, the junction contained 5 bases not matched to a gene. Germline CDR1 reads ENHRY; CDR2 reads SYGVKD. The CDR3 spans 15 residues. The CDR3 region is CAISTPTGGNTEAFF. CDR3 bases: TGTGCCATCAGTACCCCGACAGGGGGCAACACTGAAGCTTTCTTT.

The V call is TRBV4-3, the J call TRBJ2-3, with D perhaps matching TRBD2 (6 bases). The CDR3 runs 15 residues. V lost 1 base and J lost 2, with 10 bases in between. Germline lookup yields CDR1 LGHNA and CDR2 YSLEER. CDR3 nucleotides: TGCGCCAGCAGCCAAGGACGGGGGTACACAGATACGCAGTATTTT. Protein sequence: CASSQGRGYTDTQYF.

This clone was observed a handful of times. V and J are TRBV5-1 and TRBJ2-6; D is undetermined. The CDR3 sequence is 16 residues long. V gave up 3 bases and J gave up 2 bases, with 12 bases separating them. The V gene's germline CDR1 is SGHRS and CDR2 YFSETQ. The DNA of the CDR3 is TGCGCCAGCAGCTCCTCCGACACAGCTGGGGCCAACGTCCTGACTTTC. Amino acid sequence: CASSSSDTAGANVLTF.

The chain employs TRBV5-6 and TRBJ2-1; possible D gene TRBD2, 7 bases. There are 15 residues in the CDR3. Germline V gene data show CDR1 as SGHDT and CDR2 as YYEEEE. Trimming took 3 bases from V and 3 from J, leaving 13 bases between them. The chain's CDR3 is CASSWGPGGYNEQFF. The CDR3 bases are TGTGCCAGCAGCTGGGGGCCGGGGGGCTACAATGAGCAGTTCTTC.